This T cell receptor (beta chain) was documented in a study of identical twins. Everyone who donated was a healthy Caucasian. Trimming at V came to 4 bases and at J to 5 bases, leaving 12 bases not matched to a gene. This CDR3 contains 17 residues. Germline V lookup: CDR1 SGHRS, CDR2 YFSETQ. Notes on the study in general: Fewer insertions characterized abundant cord blood beta clonotypes, whereas memory repertoires showed none. Partly confounded zero-insertion analyses could result from invariant MAIT and iNKT cells.

Carrying unique molecular identifiers, the cDNA also gained a universal primer site through template switching. One entry per CDR3 protein results from TCRdb running MiXCR on the 5' RACE reads. The sample lists hundreds of thousands of distinct CDR3 sequences, around 7.5% occurring once. This clonotype was observed a handful of times. What it binds is unknown. These data were likewise used in another study, on yellow fever vaccine responses in identical twins.

The chain combines TRBV5-1 with TRBJ2-2; TRBD1 aligns across 9 bases. This TCR was sampled from a woman aged 18-35 years in good health. The sample taken for sequencing was PBMCs. In DNA, the CDR3 is TGCGCCAGCAGCGACCCCACCGGACAGGGGTATACCGGGGAGCTGTTTTTT. This gives the protein CASSDPTGQGYTGELFF.